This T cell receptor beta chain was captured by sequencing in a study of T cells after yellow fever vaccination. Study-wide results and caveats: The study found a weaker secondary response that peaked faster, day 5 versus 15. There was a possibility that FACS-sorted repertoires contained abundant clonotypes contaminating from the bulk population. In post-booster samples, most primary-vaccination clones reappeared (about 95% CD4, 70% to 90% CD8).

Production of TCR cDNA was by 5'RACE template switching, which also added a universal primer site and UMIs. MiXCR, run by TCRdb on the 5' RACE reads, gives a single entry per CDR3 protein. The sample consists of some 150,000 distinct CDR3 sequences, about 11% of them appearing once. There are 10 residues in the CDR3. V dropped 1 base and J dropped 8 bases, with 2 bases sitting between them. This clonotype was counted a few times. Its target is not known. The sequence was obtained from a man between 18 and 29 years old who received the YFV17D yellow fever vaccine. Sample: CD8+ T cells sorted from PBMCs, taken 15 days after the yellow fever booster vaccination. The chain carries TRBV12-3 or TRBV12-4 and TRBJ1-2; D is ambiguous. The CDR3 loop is CASSLEGYTF. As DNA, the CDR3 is TGTGCCAGCAGTTTAGAGGGCTACACCTTC.